Below are 5 T cell receptor beta chains sequenced from a single sample in a study of cytomegalovirus exposure and HLA in healthy donors. Data came from immunoSEQ multiplex PCR; TCRdb stores just in-frame clones and leaves some out. The sample contains over 250,000 clones, approximately 86% of which appear only once. Sequencing used PBMCs. The receptors were gathered from a young woman in good health and CMV-seronegative.

This rearrangement joins TRBV5-1 to TRBJ1-1; possibly TRBD1 for D (6 bases). Germline CDR1 SGHRS, CDR2 YFSETQ. This CDR3 is 14 amino acids long. V dropped 4 bases and J dropped 0 bases, with 10 bases sitting between them. DNA for the CDR3: TGCGCCAGCAGCCCCCGGGACATGAACACTGAAGCTTTCTTT. This codes for CASSPRDMNTEAFF.

This chain connects TRBV19 to TRBJ2-2, with D perhaps matching TRBD2 (6 bases). The CDR3 length is 15 residues. Germline CDR1 reads LNHDA; CDR2 reads SQIVND (reference sequence). Trimming cost V 3 bases and J 7 bases, with 15 bases left between them. CDR3 region: CASSITAGLYGELFF. The DNA for the CDR3 is TGTGCCAGTAGTATCACGGCGGGATTATACGGGGAGCTGTTTTTT.

This clone was seen only once. The rearrangement uses TRBV29-1 and TRBJ2-1; 11 bases are shared with TRBD2. The CDR3 totals 16 residues. V lost 5 bases, J lost 9 bases, and 15 bases stayed unmatched. Germline V gene sequence: CDR1 SQVTM, CDR2 ANQGSEA. The CDR3 loop reads CSVPLLTSGSLGEQFF. CDR3 DNA sequence: TGCAGCGTTCCTCTCCTCACTAGCGGGAGTCTCGGTGAGCAGTTCTTC.

The chain is built from TRBV11-2 and TRBJ1-2, with D perhaps TRBD1 (6 bases). Germline loops: CDR1 SGHAT, CDR2 FQNNGV. Trimming removed 5 bases from V and 6 bases from J, with 16 bases in between. The CDR3 loop spans 14 amino acids. CDR3 in amino acids: CASSTSQGLHGYTF. The DNA for the CDR3 is TGTGCCAGCAGCACCTCCCAGGGGCTCCATGGCTACACCTTC. Drawing the rest from reference TRBV11-2 and TRBJ1-2, the complete variable domain is EAGVAQSPRYKIIEKRQSVAFWCNPISGHATLYWYQQILGQGPKLLIQFQNNGVVDDSQLPKDRFSAERLKGVDSTLKIQPAKLEDSAVYLCASSTSQGLHGYTFGSGTRLTVV.

The chain has TRBV5-1 and TRBJ2-1, with TRBD1 matching over 9 bases. Germline trimming cut 4 bases from V and 1 base from J; bases unmatched to any gene: 6. From germline, CDR1 is SGHRS and CDR2 YFSETQ. The CDR3 length is 16 residues. The CDR3 nucleotides are TGCGCCAGCAGCGGGGGACAGGGCACGTCCTACAATGAGCAGTTCTTC. It specifies CASSGGQGTSYNEQFF.